The next 23 T cell receptor beta chains were all read from a single sample in a study of cytotoxic CD8 clonotypes in ibrutinib-treated CLL. Repertoires were generated with immunoSEQ multiplex PCR, while TCRdb's copy carries only in-frame clones and drops some. Of about 140,000 clones in the sample, approximately 75% were seen once. The sequencing here drew on PBMCs, taken after 12 months of ibrutinib treatment. Source of these receptors: a human donor with chronic lymphocytic leukemia.

The chain links TRBV5-1 to TRBJ2-2; TRBD2 might be the D (6 bases). The CDR3 totals 14 residues. Germline V lookup: CDR1 SGHRS, CDR2 YFSETQ. Trimming removed 2 bases from V and 2 bases from J, with 7 bases in between. The CDR3 reads CASSFGGNTGELFF. DNA for the CDR3: TGCGCCAGCAGCTTCGGGGGAAACACCGGGGAGCTGTTTTTT. The whole variable domain, remainder taken from reference TRBV5-1 and TRBJ2-2, is KAGVTQTPRYLIKTRGQQVTLSCSPISGHRSVSWYQQTPGQGLQFLFEYFSETQRNKGNFPGRFSGRQFSNSRSEMNVSTLELGDSALYLCASSFGGNTGELFFGEGSRLTVL.

This chain connects TRBV18 to TRBJ1-1; D not certain. V lost 1 base, J lost 0 bases, and 9 bases lay in between. From germline, CDR1 is KGHSH and CDR2 LQKENI. The CDR3 length is 15 residues. The CDR3 here is CASSPRSDLNTEAFF. The CDR3 nucleotides read TGTGCCAGCTCACCACGGTCTGATTTGAACACTGAAGCTTTCTTT.

This clone has a count of ten or more. The chain uses TRBV9 and TRBJ1-3, with no clear D. Trimming took off 4 bases at V and 0 bases at J, with 8 bases between the two ends. CDR1 is SGDLS, CDR2 YYNGEE, per germline. The CDR3 contains 14 residues. CDR3 residues: CASSPSYSGNTIYF. CDR3 DNA: TGTGCCAGCAGCCCAAGTTACTCTGGAAACACCATATATTTT.

This chain links TRBV28 with TRBJ2-1; D is unclear. Trimming stripped 5 bases from V and 5 bases from J, with 7 bases between. Germline loops: CDR1 MDHEN, CDR2 SYDVKM. The CDR3 runs 12 residues. Written as DNA, the CDR3 is TGTGCCAGCAGTAGTTCCCACAATGAGCAGTTCTTC. Its protein product is CASSSSHNEQFF.

This rearrangement joins TRBV7-2 to TRBJ2-2; 9 positions match TRBD1. CDR1 is SGHTA and CDR2 is FQGNSA in the germline V gene. The CDR3 runs to 13 residues. The junction had 1 base not matched to a gene; V was cut back by 4 bases and J by 7 bases. The CDR3 DNA reads as TGTGCCAGCAGCTCGACAGGGGGCGGGGAGCTGTTTTTT. It specifies CASSSTGGGELFF. Using reference TRBV7-2 and TRBJ2-2 for the parts outside the CDR3, the full variable domain is GAGVSQSPSNKVTEKGKDVELRCDPISGHTALYWYRQSLGQGLEFLIYFQGNSAPDKSGLPSDRFSAERTGGSVSTLTIQRTQQEDSAVYLCASSSTGGGELFFGEGSRLTVL.

V usage is TRBV7-8 and J usage is TRBJ2-1; a weak D match, TRBD1 (6 bases). The V and J ends lost 1 base and 2 bases respectively, with 9 bases between them. The CDR3 length is 15 residues. Per germline, CDR1 SGHVS and CDR2 FQNEAQ. The CDR3 DNA sequence: TGTGCCAGCAGCTTAGTGGGGGCCGCCTACAATGAGCAGTTCTTC. Protein product: CASSLVGAAYNEQFF.

This clone was seen only a few times. The sample has other DNA sequences that encode this CDR3 too. V gene TRBV2 combines with J gene TRBJ1-3; D is ambiguous. V lost 1 base to trimming and J lost 0 bases, with 4 bases between them. The germline CDR1 and CDR2 sequences are SNHLY and FYNNEI. This CDR3 has 14 amino acids. The CDR3: CASSEVSSGNTIYF. In DNA form, the CDR3 reads TGTGCCAGCAGTGAAGTTAGCTCTGGAAACACCATATATTTT.

Only a few counts were recorded for this clone. This chain uses TRBV5-1 with TRBJ2-5, with TRBD2 identical over 10 bases. V trimming: 2 bases; J trimming: 4 bases; junction bases outside the gene matches: 11. Per germline, CDR1 SGHRS and CDR2 YFSETQ. This CDR3 region has 17 residues. For the CDR3, the DNA is TGCGCCAGCAGCTTAGGACTAGCGGTGAAGTCGGCAGAGACCCAGTACTTC. This encodes CASSLGLAVKSAETQYF.

V and J are TRBV7-3 and TRBJ2-7; D is tentatively TRBD1 or TRBD2 (5 bases each). The CDR3 is 16 residues long. V was pared by 1 base and J by 5 bases, with 18 bases between. CDR1 is SGHTA and CDR2 is FQGTGA in the germline V gene. CDR3 protein: CASSLRGGLTPHEQYF. The DNA for the CDR3 is TGTGCCAGCAGCTTAAGGGGCGGGCTTACCCCCCACGAGCAGTACTTC.

This clone is a singleton in its sample. The chain links TRBV5-1 to TRBJ2-2, with D possibly matching TRBD2 (6 bases). Germline-derived CDR1 and CDR2 are SGHRS and YFSETQ. The CDR3 has 18 amino acids. Trimming took off 0 bases at V and 4 bases at J, with 19 bases between the two ends. The chain's CDR3 is CASSLDPSSAGGTGELFF. In nucleotides, the CDR3 is TGCGCCAGCAGCTTGGACCCCTCTAGCGCCGGAGGCACCGGGGAGCTGTTTTTT.

This clone occurred a few times. The identical CDR3 is also encoded by other nucleotide sequences in the sample. The chain carries TRBV18 and TRBJ1-1; D gene ambiguous. Trimming removed 3 bases from V and 5 bases from J, with 10 bases in between. Germline CDR1 KGHSH, CDR2 LQKENI. The CDR3 is 13 amino acids. The DNA of the CDR3 is TGTGCCAGCTCACCTCCCGGGCGTACTGAAGCTTTCTTT. The encoded protein is CASSPPGRTEAFF.

The gene calls are TRBV10-3 and TRBJ1-2; TRBD1 matches at 7 bases. The germline CDR1 and CDR2 sequences are ENHRY and SYGVKD. This CDR3 has 13 amino acids. V shed 10 bases, J shed 2 bases, and the junction held 7 bases outside the gene matches. Here the CDR3 reads CATQPDRNYGYTF. For the CDR3, the DNA is TGTGCCACACAGCCGGACAGGAACTATGGCTACACCTTC.

The V and J genes are TRBV28 and TRBJ2-7; possibly TRBD1 for D (5 bases). Germline V gene sequence: CDR1 MDHEN, CDR2 SYDVKM. The CDR3 is 15 amino acids. Trimming took off 8 bases at V and 1 base at J, with 18 bases between the two ends. The CDR3 is CASRSLDSLSYEQYF. The DNA for the CDR3 is TGTGCCAGCCGATCCCTAGACAGTTTATCCTACGAGCAGTACTTC.

CDR3 in amino acids: CASSPGLFTDTQYF. CDR3 coding DNA: TGTGCCAGTAGCCCGGGACTGTTCACAGATACGCAGTATTTT. The chain uses TRBV19 and TRBJ2-3; perhaps TRBD2 as D (6 bases). CDR1 and CDR2 from the germline V gene are LNHDA and SQIVND (reference sequence). This CDR3 has 14 amino acids. V lost 6 bases and J lost 2, with 12 bases in between.

The chain recombines TRBV5-1 with TRBJ2-6; D gene unclear. This CDR3 has 15 amino acids. V lost 0 bases and J 4 bases, leaving 8 bases between the germline ends. Germline CDR1 reads SGHRS; CDR2 reads YFSETQ. The DNA of the CDR3 is TGCGCCAGCAGCTTGGCCCTCGGAGGGGCCAACGTCCTGACTTTC. Translation gives CASSLALGGANVLTF.

The chain has TRBV4-1 and TRBJ2-3; 10 bases fit TRBD1. This CDR3 spans 16 amino acids. Germline values: CDR1 MGHRA, CDR2 YSYEKL. Trimming cost V 5 bases and J 4 bases; bases outside gene matches: 9. The CDR3 sequence is CASSTLTGGEADTQYF. The CDR3 DNA reads TGCGCCAGCAGCACATTGACAGGGGGCGAAGCAGATACGCAGTATTTT.

The rearrangement joins TRBV7-8 to TRBJ2-7; tentatively, D is TRBD2 (6 bases). CDR1 and CDR2 from the germline V gene are SGHVS and FQNEAQ. Deletions cut 5 bases from V and 5 bases from J, with 13 bases between. This CDR3 comprises 13 residues. The CDR3 reads CASSILPGDEQYF. CDR3 coding DNA: TGTGCCAGCAGCATCCTTCCGGGGGACGAGCAGTACTTC.

The chain uses TRBV6-1 and TRBJ1-1, with 9 bases identical to TRBD1. Germline V gene data show CDR1 as MNHNS and CDR2 as SASEGT. There are 14 residues in the CDR3. The ends lost 6 bases at V and 0 bases at J; junction bases unmatched: 2. CDR3 loop: CASSGTGLNTEAFF. CDR3 DNA: TGTGCCAGCAGCGGGACAGGGCTGAACACTGAAGCTTTCTTT.

The chain couples TRBV18 to TRBJ2-7, with 7 bases fitting TRBD1. The CDR3 loop spans 18 amino acids. Per the germline V gene, CDR1 is KGHSH and CDR2 is LQKENI. Trimming took 0 bases from V and 1 from J; bases not matched to a gene: 12. In DNA, the CDR3 is TGTGCCAGCTCACCACCTCTCGGACAGGCTACACGTTCCTACGAGCAGTACTTC. This sequence encodes CASSPPLGQATRSYEQYF.

J is TRBJ2-2 and V is TRBV19; no clear D gene. Trimming removed 7 bases from V and 1 base from J, with 13 bases in between. There are 15 residues in the CDR3. Germline loops: CDR1 LNHDA, CDR2 SQIVND (reference sequence). The CDR3 here is CASTPTRMNTGELFF. CDR3 DNA sequence: TGTGCCAGTACCCCTACGCGGATGAACACCGGGGAGCTGTTTTTT.

The chain has TRBV5-8 and TRBJ1-5; maybe TRBD1 (5 bases). Germline-derived CDR1 and CDR2 are SGHTS and YDEGEE. V lost 4 bases, J lost 4 bases, and 9 bases lay in between. The CDR3 runs 13 residues. This CDR3 is CASSQGENQPQHF. For the CDR3, the DNA is TGTGCCAGCAGCCAGGGAGAAAATCAGCCCCAGCATTTT.

The chain is built from TRBV6-6 and TRBJ2-7, with a possible D match to TRBD1 (6 bases). CDR1 MNHNY and CDR2 SVGAGI come from the germline V gene (reference sequence). This CDR3 is 15 amino acids long. V lost 2 bases and J lost 2, with 13 bases in between. The CDR3 reads CASSYAPGHTYEQYF. The CDR3 region has the DNA TGTGCCAGCAGTTACGCCCCGGGACATACCTACGAGCAGTACTTC.

The CDR3 DNA reads TGTGCCAGCAGCGCCTCGGGGGGCGGGGCTCGGGAGCAGTACTTC. Protein product: CASSASGGGAREQYF. This chain links TRBV5-4 with TRBJ2-7; D possibly corresponds to TRBD2 (7 bases). Germline V gives CDR1 SGHNT, CDR2 YYREEE (reference sequence). The V end lost 4 bases, the J end lost 7 bases, and 21 bases lay between the germline ends. This CDR3 comprises 15 residues. Variable domain in full (rest from reference TRBV5-4 and TRBJ2-7): ETGVTQSPTHLIKTRGQQVTLRCSSQSGHNTVSWYQQALGQGPQFIFQYYREEENGRGNFPPRFSGLQFPNYSSELNVNALELDDSALYLCASSASGGGAREQYFGPGTRLTVT.